This TCR beta chain was sequenced in a study of T cells in Graves' hyperthyroidism and ophthalmopathy. Broader study findings: Onset of ophthalmopathy came a median approximately 6 months after the model predicted it.

This CDR3 contains 14 residues. Germline assignment: CDR1 SQVTM and CDR2 ANQGSEA. The investigators amplified TCR beta CDR3 regions from RNA transcripts. A set of HTBI primers served as the primers for a first-round RT-PCR of the TCR CDR3. TCRdb itself ran the multiplex PCR reads through MiXCR, one entry per CDR3 protein. The data hold approximately 520,000 distinct CDR3 sequences, with around 20% observed a single time. This clonotype was detected a few times. Its cognate antigen is unknown. At one end the junction does not follow the germline gene, possibly because of a read error. Sequencing was performed on blood. The TCR sequence derives from a man between 18 and 35 years old with Graves' hyperthyroidism. V is TRBV29-1 and J is TRBJ1-1, with 10 nucleotides matching TRBD1. The CDR3 region is CSPMDRGIITEALF. The CDR3 nucleotides read TGCAGCCCCATGGACAGGGGGATTATAACTGAAGCTCTCTTT.